The 2 T cell receptor beta chains below come from one sample, sequenced in a study of cytomegalovirus exposure and HLA in healthy donors. Vbeta (60) and Jbeta (13) primers were used in the PCR. Only in-frame clones appear in the TCRdb table, and some are missing; sequencing was by immunoSEQ multiplex PCR. Altogether under 250,000 clones are present, around 80% being singletons, with the ten largest covering under 0.85%. The sequenced material came from PBMCs. These receptors all come from a boy aged 2-9 years in good health and CMV-seronegative.

The rearrangement links TRBV5-1 to TRBJ2-7; no definite D call. This CDR3 region has 15 residues. The V gene lost 0 bases and the J gene lost 0 bases, with 10 bases spanning the gap. Germline CDR1 reads SGHRS; CDR2 reads YFSETQ. CDR3 bases: TGCGCCAGCAGCTTGGCCCTCCCGAGCTCCTACGAGCAGTACTTC. Translating it yields CASSLALPSSYEQYF. Supplemented by reference TRBV5-1 and TRBJ2-7, the full variable domain reads KAGVTQTPRYLIKTRGQQVTLSCSPISGHRSVSWYQQTPGQGLQFLFEYFSETQRNKGNFPGRFSGRQFSNSRSEMNVSTLELGDSALYLCASSLALPSSYEQYFGPGTRLTVT.

This clone was seen only once. J is TRBJ1-1 and V is TRBV6-5; D perhaps matches TRBD1 (6 bases). V shed 2 bases and J shed 3 bases, with 10 bases lying between them. The CDR3 runs 14 residues. Germline CDR1 MNHEY, CDR2 SVGAGI. In DNA form, the CDR3 reads TGTGCCAGCAGTTACCGGGGGGCCGACACTGAAGCTTTCTTT. Translation gives CASSYRGADTEAFF.